This entry describes one TCR beta chain. Its cognate antigen is unknown. Sequencing used immunoSEQ multiplex PCR; TCRdb keeps in-frame clones, though not all of them. The sample lists a few thousand clones, roughly three fifths occurring once. The sample originates from a study of CD39 and CD103 CD8 tumor-infiltrating T cells. Notes on the study in general: DN TIL clonotypes largely overlapped peripheral memory CD8 repertoires, unlike DP. Compared with DN, SP and blood memory CD8, DP TILs appeared more oligoclonal.

T lymphocytes were negatively selected, with EpCAM beads added for tumor-infiltrating lymphocytes. DN, SP and DP CD8 TIL subsets came from CD39/CD103 sorting of CD3+CD4-CD8+CD45RA- cells. V lost 0 bases and J lost 1, with 7 bases in between. The CDR3 sequence is 15 residues long. The germline CDR1 and CDR2 sequences are MNHEY and SVGAGI. Sequenced material: CD39- CD103- CD8+ T cells sorted from the tumor. The subset denotes: CD103-CD39- double-negative CD45RA- CD8 T cells. This clonotype was obtained from a human donor with head and neck squamous cell carcinoma. The chain links TRBV6-5 to TRBJ2-1; D remains unclear. CDR3 residues: CASSYSIQSYNEQFF. In nucleotides, the CDR3 is TGTGCCAGCAGTTACTCGATCCAGTCCTACAATGAGCAGTTCTTC.